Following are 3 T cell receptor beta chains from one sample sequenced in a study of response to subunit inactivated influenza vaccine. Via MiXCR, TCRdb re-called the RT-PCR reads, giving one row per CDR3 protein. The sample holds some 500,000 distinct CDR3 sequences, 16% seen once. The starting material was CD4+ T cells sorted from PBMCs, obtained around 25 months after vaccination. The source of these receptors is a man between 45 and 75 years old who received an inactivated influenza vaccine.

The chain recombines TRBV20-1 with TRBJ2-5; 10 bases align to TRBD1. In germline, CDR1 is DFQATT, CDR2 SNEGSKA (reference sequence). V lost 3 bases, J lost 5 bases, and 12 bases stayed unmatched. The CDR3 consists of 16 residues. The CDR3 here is CSASARQGASLETQYF. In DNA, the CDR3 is TGCAGTGCTAGCGCAAGACAGGGGGCTTCCTTGGAGACCCAGTACTTC.

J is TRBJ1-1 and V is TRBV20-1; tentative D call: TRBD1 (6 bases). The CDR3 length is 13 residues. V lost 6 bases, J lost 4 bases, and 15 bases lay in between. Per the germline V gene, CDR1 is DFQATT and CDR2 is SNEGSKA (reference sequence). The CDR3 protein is CSAADSLGTEAFF. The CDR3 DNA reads TGCAGTGCGGCGGACAGCTTGGGCACTGAAGCTTTCTTT.

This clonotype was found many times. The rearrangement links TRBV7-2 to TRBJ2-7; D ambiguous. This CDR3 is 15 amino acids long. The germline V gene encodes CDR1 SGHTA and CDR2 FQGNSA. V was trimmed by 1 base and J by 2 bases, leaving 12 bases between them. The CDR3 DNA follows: TGTGCCAGCAGCTTAGAGGGCCGTGGGGCCTACGAGCAGTACTTC. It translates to CASSLEGRGAYEQYF.